This record concerns one T cell receptor beta chain sequence. These data are taken from a study of OX40 agonist ivuxolimab in advanced cancers. The CDR3 sequence is 12 residues long. Germline values: CDR1 SGHTA, CDR2 FQGNSA. The V end lost 3 bases, the J end lost 6 bases, and 8 bases lay between the germline ends. Samples were taken at baseline and on day 1 of cycles 4 and 7. Profiled with immunoSEQ multiplex PCR; TCRdb holds only in-frame clones, not every one. The table records about 120,000 clones, 75% to 90% of them present only once. Sequences were derived from CD4+ or CD8+ T cells sorted from blood, sampled in a trial of the OX40 agonist ivuxolimab. V usage is TRBV7-2 and J usage is TRBJ1-1; no definite D call. The clonotype originates from an adult with an advanced solid tumor such as melanoma, head and neck, liver or kidney cancer. The CDR3 DNA sequence: TGTGCCAGCAGCTTCGGAGCCCCTGAAGCTTTCTTT. This codes for CASSFGAPEAFF.